This T cell receptor beta chain derives from a study of PD-1 blockade in classical Hodgkin lymphoma. The study, taken as a whole, reports: Reports indicated that newly diagnosed patients had lower baseline TCR diversity than healthy donors did. Diversity in CD4+ TCRs, unlike that measured in CD8+ TCRs, had risen significantly by C4D1. Patients who responded completely had about the same baseline diversity as newly diagnosed patients. Those patients who began receiving nivolumab less than 1 year after ASCT had lower diversity, and they were excluded.

This clone was picked up one time. Its antigen is unknown. Following autologous stem cell transplantation, relapse occurred in every patient, and exposure to brentuximab vedotin varied. TCRdb's table, derived via immunoSEQ multiplex PCR, lists solely in-frame clones and lacks some. The profile covers about 15,000 clones, with approximately 80% appearing a single time and more than 35% taken by the ten largest. This CDR3 contains 15 residues. CDR1 and CDR2 (germline): LNHDA, SQIVND (reference sequence). V gave up 6 bases and J gave up 3 bases, with 15 bases separating them. V and J are TRBV19 and TRBJ1-5; D unresolved. Sequencing was performed on peripheral blood mononuclear cells (PBMCs), taken before the second cycle of nivolumab. This clonotype was sampled from a human donor with classical Hodgkin lymphoma. CDR3: CASSMGSGLNQPQHF. Written as DNA, the CDR3 is TGTGCCAGTAGCATGGGCAGTGGGCTCAATCAGCCCCAGCATTTT.